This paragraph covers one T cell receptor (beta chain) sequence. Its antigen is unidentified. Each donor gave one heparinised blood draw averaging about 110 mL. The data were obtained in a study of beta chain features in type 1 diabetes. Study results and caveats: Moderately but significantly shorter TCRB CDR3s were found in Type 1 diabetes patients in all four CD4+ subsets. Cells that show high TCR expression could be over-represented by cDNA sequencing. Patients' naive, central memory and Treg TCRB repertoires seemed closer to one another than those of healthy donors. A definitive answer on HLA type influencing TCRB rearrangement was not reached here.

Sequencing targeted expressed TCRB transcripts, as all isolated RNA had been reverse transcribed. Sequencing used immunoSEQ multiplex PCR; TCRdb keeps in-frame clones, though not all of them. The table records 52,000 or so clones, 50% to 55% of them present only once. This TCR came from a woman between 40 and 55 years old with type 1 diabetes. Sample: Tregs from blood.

CDR3 in amino acids: CAWRSGQGVQVGYTF. The DNA for the CDR3 is TGTGCCTGGAGGTCGGGACAGGGGGTTCAGGTTGGCTACACCTTC. The chain carries TRBV30 and TRBJ1-2; 11 bases align to TRBD1. This CDR3 contains 15 residues. After removal of 3 bases from V and 7 bases from J, the junction contained 10 bases not matched to a gene. Germline V CDR1 and CDR2: GTSNPN, SVGIG (reference sequence).